The sequence of this TCR beta chain was determined in a study of T-cell reconstitution after alpha-beta-depleted transplantation in children. For TCRbeta, the library was prepared with unique molecular identifiers. From the PCR reads, TCRdb called clonotypes with MiXCR, one entry per CDR3 protein. The profile shows roughly 180,000 distinct CDR3 sequences, over 8.5% of them singletons. Germline V gene data show CDR1 as SEHNR and CDR2 as FQNEAQ (reference sequence). This CDR3 has 17 amino acids. V shed 5 bases and J 2 bases; nucleotides not matched to a gene: 10. This clonotype was seen many times. The chain joins TRBV7-9 to TRBJ2-5, with TRBD2 matching 11 bases. The input for sequencing was PBMCs, taken before TCRalphabeta/CD19-depleted stem cell transplant. The source of this sequence is a boy younger than 10 with acute myeloid leukemia, due to receive a stem cell transplant. In nucleotides, the CDR3 is TGTGCCAGCAGCCACGAACTAGCGGGAGAAGGACAAGAGACCCAGTACTTC. It encodes CASSHELAGEGQETQYF.